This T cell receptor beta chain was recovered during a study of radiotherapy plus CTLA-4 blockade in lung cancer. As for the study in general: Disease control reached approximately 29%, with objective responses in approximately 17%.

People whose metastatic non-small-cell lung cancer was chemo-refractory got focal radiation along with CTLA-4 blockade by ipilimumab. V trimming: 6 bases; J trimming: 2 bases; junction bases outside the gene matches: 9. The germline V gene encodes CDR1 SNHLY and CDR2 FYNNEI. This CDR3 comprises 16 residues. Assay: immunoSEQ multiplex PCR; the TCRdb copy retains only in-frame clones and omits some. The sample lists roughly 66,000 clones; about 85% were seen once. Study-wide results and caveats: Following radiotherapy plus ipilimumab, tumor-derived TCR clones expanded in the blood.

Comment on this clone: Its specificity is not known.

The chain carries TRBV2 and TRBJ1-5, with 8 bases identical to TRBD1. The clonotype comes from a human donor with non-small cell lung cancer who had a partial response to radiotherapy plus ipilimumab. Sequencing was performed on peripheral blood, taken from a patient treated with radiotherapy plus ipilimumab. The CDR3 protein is CASSAHWGQGNQPQHF. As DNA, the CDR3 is TGTGCCAGCAGCGCCCATTGGGGACAGGGCAATCAGCCCCAGCATTTT.